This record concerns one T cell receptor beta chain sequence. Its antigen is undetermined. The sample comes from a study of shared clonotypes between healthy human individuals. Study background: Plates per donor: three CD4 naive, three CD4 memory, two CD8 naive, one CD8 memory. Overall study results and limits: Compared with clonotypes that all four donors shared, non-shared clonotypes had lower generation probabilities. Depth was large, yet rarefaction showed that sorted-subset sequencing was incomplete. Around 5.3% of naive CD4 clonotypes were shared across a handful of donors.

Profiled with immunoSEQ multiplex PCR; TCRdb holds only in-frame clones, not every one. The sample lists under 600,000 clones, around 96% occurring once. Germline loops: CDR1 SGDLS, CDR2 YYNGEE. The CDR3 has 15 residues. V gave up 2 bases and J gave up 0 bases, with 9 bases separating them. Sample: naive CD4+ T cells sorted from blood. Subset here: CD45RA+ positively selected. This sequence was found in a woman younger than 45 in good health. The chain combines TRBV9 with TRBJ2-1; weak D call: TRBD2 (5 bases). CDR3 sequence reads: CASSVRRGSYNEQFF. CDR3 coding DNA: TGTGCCAGCAGCGTCAGACGGGGCTCCTACAATGAGCAGTTCTTC.